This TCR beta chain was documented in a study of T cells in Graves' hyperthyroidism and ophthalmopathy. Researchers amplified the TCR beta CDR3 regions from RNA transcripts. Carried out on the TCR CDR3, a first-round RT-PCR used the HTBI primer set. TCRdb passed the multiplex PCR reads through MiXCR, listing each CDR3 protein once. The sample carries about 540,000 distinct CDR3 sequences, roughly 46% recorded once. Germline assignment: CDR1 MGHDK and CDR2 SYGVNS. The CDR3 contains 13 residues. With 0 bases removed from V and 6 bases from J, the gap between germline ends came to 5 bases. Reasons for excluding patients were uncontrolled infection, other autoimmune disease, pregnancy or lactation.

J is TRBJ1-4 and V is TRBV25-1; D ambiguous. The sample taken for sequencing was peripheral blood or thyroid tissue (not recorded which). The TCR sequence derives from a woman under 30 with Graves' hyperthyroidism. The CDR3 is CASSEYRDEKLFF. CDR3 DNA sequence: TGTGCCAGCAGTGAATATAGGGATGAAAAACTGTTTTTT. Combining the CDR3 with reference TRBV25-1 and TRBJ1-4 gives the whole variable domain EADIYQTPRYLVIGTGKKITLECSQTMGHDKMYWYQQDPGMELHLIHYSYGVNSTEKGDLSSESTVSRIRTEHFPLTLESARPSHTSQYLCASSEYRDEKLFFGSGTQLSVL.